A selection of T cell receptor beta chains follows, all from one sample in a study of blood T cells in healthy people across ages. TCRdb itself ran the 5' RACE reads through MiXCR, one entry per CDR3 protein. Of roughly 500,000 distinct CDR3 sequences listed, 27% are singletons. Material: blood. These receptors all stem from a woman aged 70-85 years in good health. Both conserved end residues are part of each CDR3. The D gene is left open where the match is weak. Size tells how often a clone was seen (once, few, many) or the class of an expanded clone, and some rows leave it out.

v_call: TRBV14; clone_size: few; j_call: TRBJ1-2; d_call: -; cdr3_aa: CASSQAGTHGYTF; cdr3_nt: TGTGCCAGCAGCCAAGCAGGGACCCATGGCTACACCTTC
v_call: TRBV29-1; clone_size: -; j_call: TRBJ1-2; d_call: -; cdr3_aa: CSVAQDVPVGGYTF; cdr3_nt: TGCAGCGTCGCCCAAGACGTACCGGTTGGTGGCTACACCTTC
v_call: TRBV5-6; clone_size: few; j_call: TRBJ2-7; d_call: TRBD1; cdr3_aa: CASTHTGQRYEQYF; cdr3_nt: TGTGCCAGCACACATACGGGACAGAGATACGAGCAGTACTTC
v_call: TRBV3-1; clone_size: -; j_call: TRBJ2-7; d_call: -; cdr3_aa: CASSPQIGEQYF; cdr3_nt: TGTGCCAGCAGCCCTCAAATTGGGGAGCAGTACTTC
v_call: TRBV5-8; clone_size: few; j_call: TRBJ2-3; d_call: -; cdr3_aa: CASRNTGPYTQYF; cdr3_nt: TGTGCCAGCAGGAACACAGGGCCGTATACGCAGTATTTT
v_call: TRBV7-2; clone_size: -; j_call: TRBJ2-5; d_call: -; cdr3_aa: CASSPQAGRETQYF; cdr3_nt: TGTGCCAGCAGCCCCCAGGCGGGGCGTGAGACCCAGTACTTC
v_call: TRBV7-8; clone_size: few; j_call: TRBJ1-1; d_call: -; cdr3_aa: CASSSGTAGDRTEAFF; cdr3_nt: TGTGCCAGCAGCTCAGGGACCGCGGGGGATCGCACTGAAGCTTTCTTT
v_call: TRBV4-1; clone_size: -; j_call: TRBJ2-1; d_call: TRBD2; cdr3_aa: CASSQRTSGGQTYNEQFF; cdr3_nt: TGCGCCAGCAGCCAGAGAACTAGCGGGGGGCAAACTTACAATGAGCAGTTCTTC
v_call: TRBV13; clone_size: -; j_call: TRBJ2-5; d_call: -; cdr3_aa: CASSSTGTAQETQYF; cdr3_nt: TGTGCCAGCAGCTCTACTGGGACTGCCCAAGAGACCCAGTACTTC
v_call: TRBV4-3; clone_size: -; j_call: TRBJ1-2; d_call: TRBD1; cdr3_aa: CASSQKTGGNYGYTF; cdr3_nt: TGCGCCAGCAGCCAGAAGACAGGGGGAAACTATGGCTACACCTTC
v_call: TRBV5-1; clone_size: few; j_call: TRBJ1-1; d_call: -; cdr3_aa: CASSLWELGMNTEAFF; cdr3_nt: TGCGCCAGCAGCTTGTGGGAGTTGGGGATGAACACTGAAGCTTTCTTT
v_call: TRBV3-1; clone_size: few; j_call: TRBJ2-1; d_call: TRBD2; cdr3_aa: CASSQSSAGGALYSYNEQFF; cdr3_nt: TGTGCCAGCAGCCAATCGTCAGCGGGGGGGGCTCTTTACTCCTACAATGAGCAGTTCTTC
v_call: TRBV4-3; clone_size: -; j_call: TRBJ2-4; d_call: -; cdr3_aa: CASSQESRNIQYF; cdr3_nt: TGCGCCAGCAGCCAGGAGTCGCGAAACATTCAGTACTTC
v_call: TRBV5-1; clone_size: -; j_call: TRBJ2-7; d_call: -; cdr3_aa: CASSLRGIEQYF; cdr3_nt: TGCGCCAGCAGCTTGAGGGGAATCGAGCAGTACTTC
v_call: TRBV7-2; clone_size: -; j_call: TRBJ2-1; d_call: TRBD2; cdr3_aa: CASSFSSGGVNEQFF; cdr3_nt: TGTGCCAGCAGCTTTTCCAGCGGGGGGGTCAATGAGCAGTTCTTC
v_call: TRBV10-3; clone_size: -; j_call: TRBJ2-1; d_call: TRBD2; cdr3_aa: CAIASGSSYNEQFF; cdr3_nt: TGTGCCATCGCCAGCGGGAGCTCCTACAATGAGCAGTTCTTC
v_call: TRBV5-1; clone_size: -; j_call: TRBJ2-5; d_call: TRBD1; cdr3_aa: CASSSSGTGLWETQYF; cdr3_nt: TGCGCCAGCAGCTCGAGCGGGACAGGGTTGTGGGAGACCCAGTACTTC
v_call: TRBV15; clone_size: -; j_call: TRBJ2-1; d_call: -; cdr3_aa: CATSTSFRDLHNEQFF; cdr3_nt: TGTGCCACCAGCACCTCTTTCCGGGATCTACACAATGAGCAGTTCTTC
v_call: TRBV20-1; clone_size: few; j_call: TRBJ2-1; d_call: TRBD2; cdr3_aa: CSAIKPSGYNEQFF; cdr3_nt: TGCAGTGCTATCAAGCCTAGCGGATACAATGAGCAGTTCTTC
v_call: TRBV28; clone_size: many; j_call: TRBJ2-7; d_call: -; cdr3_aa: CASTRGGSYEQYF; cdr3_nt: TGTGCCAGCACCAGGGGGGGCTCCTACGAGCAGTACTTC
v_call: TRBV6-6; clone_size: -; j_call: TRBJ1-1; d_call: -; cdr3_aa: CASSYKQNTEAFF; cdr3_nt: TGTGCCAGCAGTTACAAGCAAAACACTGAAGCTTTCTTT
v_call: TRBV15; clone_size: few; j_call: TRBJ1-6; d_call: -; cdr3_aa: CATSPRPGYGGGPLHF; cdr3_nt: TGTGCCACCAGCCCACGACCAGGGTATGGGGGCGGACCCCTCCACTTT
v_call: TRBV30; clone_size: few; j_call: TRBJ2-1; d_call: -; cdr3_aa: CAWSAGTGQEQFF; cdr3_nt: TGTGCCTGGAGTGCCGGGACGGGCCAGGAGCAGTTCTTC
v_call: TRBV7-2; clone_size: few; j_call: TRBJ1-2; d_call: TRBD1; cdr3_aa: CASSLNRDSYGYTF; cdr3_nt: TGTGCCAGCAGCTTAAATAGGGACAGCTATGGCTACACCTTC
v_call: TRBV6-5; clone_size: -; j_call: TRBJ1-2; d_call: -; cdr3_aa: CASRTEYGYTF; cdr3_nt: TGTGCCAGCCGGACAGAGTATGGCTACACCTTC
v_call: TRBV7-2; clone_size: few; j_call: TRBJ1-1; d_call: -; cdr3_aa: CASTSPGFSEAFF; cdr3_nt: TGTGCCAGCACCTCCCCGGGGTTCTCTGAAGCTTTCTTT
v_call: TRBV5-1; clone_size: few; j_call: TRBJ2-3; d_call: -; cdr3_aa: CASSLEPLADTQYF; cdr3_nt: TGCGCCAGCAGCTTGGAGCCGCTAGCAGATACGCAGTATTTT
v_call: TRBV7-2; clone_size: few; j_call: TRBJ2-3; d_call: -; cdr3_aa: CASSFMGDTQYF; cdr3_nt: TGTGCCAGCAGCTTTATGGGGGATACGCAGTATTTT
v_call: TRBV4-3; clone_size: -; j_call: TRBJ2-5; d_call: -; cdr3_aa: CASSQAPFQETQYF; cdr3_nt: TGCGCCAGCAGCCAAGCGCCCTTCCAAGAGACCCAGTACTTC
v_call: TRBV7-2; clone_size: -; j_call: TRBJ2-7; d_call: TRBD2; cdr3_aa: CASNSQVGGGSDEQYF; cdr3_nt: TGTGCCAGCAATTCCCAGGTGGGCGGGGGATCGGACGAGCAGTACTTC
v_call: TRBV20-1; clone_size: -; j_call: TRBJ2-3; d_call: -; cdr3_aa: CSASGPAGDTQYF; cdr3_nt: TGCAGTGCCAGTGGACCTGCCGGGGATACGCAGTATTTT
v_call: TRBV20-1; clone_size: -; j_call: TRBJ1-1; d_call: TRBD1; cdr3_aa: CSARSRGPNTEAFF; cdr3_nt: TGCAGTGCTAGATCTAGGGGGCCGAACACTGAAGCTTTCTTT
v_call: TRBV5-5; clone_size: -; j_call: TRBJ2-5; d_call: TRBD2; cdr3_aa: CASSLAGAGGNPKTQYF; cdr3_nt: TGTGCCAGCAGCTTAGCAGGAGCGGGGGGGAACCCCAAGACCCAGTACTTC
v_call: TRBV12-3/TRBV12-4; clone_size: few; j_call: TRBJ1-2; d_call: -; cdr3_aa: CANSHFGYTF; cdr3_nt: TGTGCCAACAGTCATTTTGGCTACACCTTC
v_call: TRBV7-9; clone_size: few; j_call: TRBJ1-2; d_call: -; cdr3_aa: CASSSDWQGPQSGYTF; cdr3_nt: TGTGCCAGCAGCTCAGACTGGCAGGGTCCGCAGTCTGGCTACACCTTC
v_call: TRBV5-1; clone_size: few; j_call: TRBJ1-1; d_call: TRBD1; cdr3_aa: CASSPGQGSAEAFF; cdr3_nt: TGCGCCAGCAGCCCAGGACAGGGGAGTGCTGAAGCTTTCTTT
v_call: TRBV29-1; clone_size: -; j_call: TRBJ2-5; d_call: -; cdr3_aa: CSVWGRQETQYF; cdr3_nt: TGCAGCGTCTGGGGAAGACAAGAGACCCAGTACTTC
v_call: TRBV29-1; clone_size: -; j_call: TRBJ2-3; d_call: -; cdr3_aa: CGTSGTPRPDTQYF; cdr3_nt: TGCGGAACAAGTGGGACTCCAAGGCCGGATACGCAGTATTTT
v_call: TRBV14; clone_size: -; j_call: TRBJ2-2; d_call: -; cdr3_aa: CASSPGQKELFF; cdr3_nt: TGTGCCAGCAGCCCAGGACAGAAGGAGCTGTTTTTT
v_call: TRBV2; clone_size: -; j_call: TRBJ1-5; d_call: TRBD1; cdr3_aa: CASRQGAASNQPQHF; cdr3_nt: TGTGCCAGCAGACAGGGGGCGGCGAGCAATCAGCCCCAGCATTTT
v_call: TRBV29-1; clone_size: few; j_call: TRBJ2-7; d_call: -; cdr3_aa: CSVEAAGASYEQYF; cdr3_nt: TGCAGCGTTGAAGCGGCCGGAGCTTCCTACGAGCAGTACTTC
v_call: TRBV4-2; clone_size: -; j_call: TRBJ1-4; d_call: -; cdr3_aa: CASSQELQARNEKLFF; cdr3_nt: TGTGCCAGCAGCCAAGAACTACAGGCCAGGAATGAAAAACTGTTTTTT
v_call: TRBV6-1; clone_size: many; j_call: TRBJ2-2; d_call: -; cdr3_aa: CASSAQGSTGELFF; cdr3_nt: TGTGCCAGCAGTGCTCAGGGTAGCACCGGGGAGCTGTTTTTT
v_call: TRBV28; clone_size: -; j_call: TRBJ1-1; d_call: -; cdr3_aa: CASSLGAPYVAEAFF; cdr3_nt: TGTGCCAGCAGTTTAGGGGCACCCTATGTGGCTGAAGCTTTCTTT
v_call: TRBV7-9; clone_size: few; j_call: TRBJ1-4; d_call: -; cdr3_aa: CASSLDGNANEKLFF; cdr3_nt: TGTGCCAGCAGCTTAGACGGGAACGCTAATGAAAAACTGTTTTTT
v_call: TRBV5-1; clone_size: -; j_call: TRBJ1-2; d_call: -; cdr3_aa: CASSPGPAGTPTYGYTF; cdr3_nt: TGCGCCAGCAGCCCGGGGCCAGCTGGAACACCTACCTATGGCTACACCTTC
v_call: TRBV6-5; clone_size: few; j_call: TRBJ2-5; d_call: TRBD2; cdr3_aa: CASSGGVGETQYF; cdr3_nt: TGTGCCAGCAGTGGGGGGGTTGGAGAGACCCAGTACTTC
v_call: TRBV28; clone_size: -; j_call: TRBJ2-2; d_call: TRBD2; cdr3_aa: CASSFWRGANTGELFF; cdr3_nt: TGTGCCAGCAGTTTTTGGCGGGGGGCGAACACCGGGGAGCTGTTTTTT
v_call: TRBV5-1; clone_size: -; j_call: TRBJ2-7; d_call: TRBD1; cdr3_aa: CASSFGLNRGYEQYF; cdr3_nt: TGCGCCAGCAGCTTTGGGTTAAACAGGGGGTACGAGCAGTACTTC
v_call: TRBV12-3/TRBV12-4; clone_size: -; j_call: TRBJ1-4; d_call: TRBD1; cdr3_aa: CASSRQGANEKLFF; cdr3_nt: TGTGCCAGCAGTAGACAGGGGGCTAATGAAAAACTGTTTTTT
v_call: TRBV27; clone_size: few; j_call: TRBJ2-2; d_call: -; cdr3_aa: CASFQTVTGELFF; cdr3_nt: TGTGCCAGCTTCCAGACAGTAACCGGGGAGCTGTTTTTT
v_call: TRBV7-8; clone_size: many; j_call: TRBJ2-7; d_call: -; cdr3_aa: CASSLVLEQYF; cdr3_nt: TGTGCCAGCAGCTTAGTGTTAGAGCAGTACTTC
v_call: TRBV7-3; clone_size: -; j_call: TRBJ1-6; d_call: TRBD1; cdr3_aa: CASSPTGQPTSPLHF; cdr3_nt: TGTGCCAGCAGCCCTACGGGACAGCCGACCTCACCCCTCCACTTT
v_call: TRBV20-1; clone_size: -; j_call: TRBJ2-5; d_call: -; cdr3_aa: CSASDSNQETQCF; cdr3_nt: TGCAGTGCTAGTGACAGTAACCAAGAGACCCAGTGCTTC
v_call: TRBV4-1; clone_size: -; j_call: TRBJ2-1; d_call: -; cdr3_aa: CASSQGRTGSYNEQFF; cdr3_nt: TGCGCCAGCAGCCAAGGCAGAACAGGCTCCTACAATGAGCAGTTCTTC
v_call: TRBV6-5; clone_size: -; j_call: TRBJ1-2; d_call: -; cdr3_aa: CASSNRVGYTF; cdr3_nt: TGTGCCAGCAGCAACAGGGTTGGCTACACCTTC
v_call: TRBV5-1; clone_size: few; j_call: TRBJ1-6; d_call: -; cdr3_aa: CASSPQDNSPLHF; cdr3_nt: TGCGCCAGCAGCCCCCAGGATAATTCACCCCTCCACTTT